These 19 T cell receptor beta chains were sequenced from one sample in a study of cytomegalovirus exposure and HLA in healthy donors. The PCR contained 60 Vbeta and 13 Jbeta primers. Generated by immunoSEQ multiplex PCR, the TCRdb table keeps only in-frame clones and is missing some. This sample yields some 120,000 clones, of which around 77% are seen a single time; 5.8% belongs to the top ten. Sequencing input: PBMCs. These receptors were collected from a man younger than 35 in good health and CMV-seropositive.

This chain links TRBV13 with TRBJ2-7; 9 bases are a match to TRBD1. V shed 5 bases, J shed 5 bases, and the junction held 7 bases outside the gene matches. The CDR3 length is 14 residues. In germline, CDR1 is PRHDT, CDR2 FYEKMQ (reference sequence). The CDR3, as DNA: TGTGCCAGCAGCGACCGGGACAGGGTCCACGAGCAGTACTTC. This encodes CASSDRDRVHEQYF.

The genes are TRBV4-1 and TRBJ2-1, with 9 bases identical to TRBD1. The length of the CDR3 is 14 residues. From germline, CDR1 is MGHRA and CDR2 YSYEKL. V lost 7 bases and J lost 2; bases outside the gene matches: 3. The CDR3 is CASKTGGAYNEQFF. In nucleotides, the CDR3 is TGCGCCAGCAAGACAGGGGGGGCCTACAATGAGCAGTTCTTC.

This rearrangement joins TRBV9 to TRBJ1-2; 8 bases match TRBD1. Germline trimming cut 0 bases from V and 8 bases from J; bases unmatched to any gene: 12. CDR3 length: 16 residues. CDR1 and CDR2 from the germline V gene are SGDLS and YYNGEE. CDR3 in DNA: TGTGCCAGCAGCGTAGCTACCGGAGACAGGGGAGGGGGCTACACCTTC. Translation gives CASSVATGDRGGGYTF.

For the CDR3, the DNA is TGTGCCAGTAGTACCCTCCCGACAGGGGGCAACTATGGCTACACCTTC. This encodes CASSTLPTGGNYGYTF. The chain employs TRBV19 and TRBJ1-2; the match to TRBD1 covers 10 bases. V was clipped by 4 bases and J by 2 bases; unmatched bases: 7. The CDR3 runs 16 residues. Germline-derived CDR1 and CDR2 are LNHDA and SQIVND (reference sequence). The whole variable domain, filled in from reference TRBV19 and TRBJ1-2, reads DGGITQSPKYLFRKEGQNVTLSCEQNLNHDAMYWYRQDPGQGLRLIYYSQIVNDFQKGDIAEGYSVSREKKESFPLTVTSAQKNPTAFYLCASSTLPTGGNYGYTFGSGTRLTVV.

The CDR3 nucleotides are TGTGCCAGCAGTTTAGACAGGGTGGGGAGCGAGCAGTACTTC. It yields the protein CASSLDRVGSEQYF. The genes are TRBV6-5 and TRBJ2-7; 7 nucleotides match TRBD1. Germline V lookup: CDR1 MNHEY, CDR2 SVGAGI. The CDR3 length is 14 residues. Germline trimming cut 4 bases from V and 6 bases from J; bases unmatched to any gene: 9.

The chain joins TRBV10-3 to TRBJ2-7; 7 bases map to TRBD1. Germline trimming cut 10 bases from V and 3 bases from J; bases unmatched to any gene: 6. CDR3 length: 12 amino acids. Germline CDR1 reads ENHRY; CDR2 reads SYGVKD. CDR3 amino acids: CASRDSVYEQYF. DNA of the CDR3: TGTGCCAGTCGGGACAGTGTCTACGAGCAGTACTTC.

V gene TRBV18 combines with J gene TRBJ1-6; 7 positions agree with TRBD1. Germline V lookup: CDR1 KGHSH, CDR2 LQKENI. The V and J ends lost 2 bases and 8 bases, in that order; junction bases with no gene match: 0. The CDR3 runs to 13 residues. CDR3 bases: TGTGCCAGCTCACCAGGACAGGATTCACCCCTCCACTTT. It codes for CASSPGQDSPLHF.

The chain couples TRBV11-2 to TRBJ2-7, with a tentative D call TRBD1 (5 bases). Germline CDR1 reads SGHAT; CDR2 reads FQNNGV. Between the trimmed V and J ends, which lost 5 bases and 7 bases, there was a span of 15 bases. This CDR3 spans 13 amino acids. The CDR3 coding sequence is TGTGCCAGCAGCCCAGCAGGGTTCGAAGAGCAGTACTTC. Its protein is CASSPAGFEEQYF.

This clone was recorded once. V and J are TRBV7-6 and TRBJ2-1, with 10 bases that match TRBD1. The CDR3 runs 17 residues. Germline V gene sequence: CDR1 SGHVS, CDR2 FNYEAQ. The J segment lost 1 base and the V segment lost 5 bases, leaving 8 bases of the junction unmatched. The CDR3 DNA is TGTGCCAGCAGCAATCCTGACAGGGGGCTATCCTACAATGAGCAGTTCTTC. Residues: CASSNPDRGLSYNEQFF.

This clone was found once. The genes are TRBV11-2 and TRBJ2-4; 14 bases match TRBD2. Germline CDR1 is SGHAT and CDR2 is FQNNGV. The CDR3 spans 17 residues. Trimming cost V 0 bases and J 8 bases; bases outside gene matches: 6. The CDR3 reads CASSLEGLAGVRDIQYF. CDR3 coding DNA: TGTGCCAGCAGCTTAGAGGGACTAGCGGGAGTACGAGACATTCAGTACTTC.

The chain recombines TRBV19 with TRBJ1-4, with TRBD1 matching 9 bases. The CDR3 length is 15 residues. CDR1 LNHDA and CDR2 SQIVND come from the germline V gene (reference sequence). V lost 3 bases, J lost 7 bases, and 6 bases stayed unmatched. CDR3 sequence reads: CASSIPGQGFEKLFF. As DNA, the CDR3 is TGTGCCAGTAGTATCCCCGGACAGGGGTTTGAAAAACTGTTTTTT.

This clone was seen a handful of times. V usage is TRBV4-2 and J usage is TRBJ2-3, with 9 positions matching TRBD2. Trimming at V came to 0 bases and at J to 0 bases, leaving 1 base not matched to a gene. This CDR3 comprises 16 residues. Per germline, CDR1 LGHNA and CDR2 YNFKEQ. CDR3 coding DNA: TGTGCCAGCAGCCAAGAGGCGGGGGGGAGCACAGATACGCAGTATTTT. Translating gives CASSQEAGGSTDTQYF.

The chain couples TRBV27 to TRBJ2-1; TRBD2 matches at 11 bases. CDR1 is MNHEY, CDR2 SMNVEV, per germline (reference sequence). The CDR3 has 15 residues. The J segment lost 8 bases and the V segment lost 5 bases, leaving 8 bases of the junction unmatched. CDR3 region: CASSEGLAAFDEQFF. The DNA of the CDR3 is TGTGCCAGCAGTGAGGGACTAGCGGCCTTCGATGAGCAGTTCTTC.

The chain couples TRBV28 to TRBJ1-1; 8 nucleotides align to TRBD1. Germline CDR1 MDHEN, CDR2 SYDVKM. This CDR3 is 15 amino acids long. V shed 7 bases and J 0 bases; nucleotides not matched to a gene: 7. The CDR3 nucleotides are TGTGCCAGCAAACAGGGGGGATGGATGAACACTGAAGCTTTCTTT. The encoded protein is CASKQGGWMNTEAFF. The entire variable domain, with the rest obtained from reference TRBV28 and TRBJ1-1, is as follows: DVKVTQSSRYLVKRTGEKVFLECVQDMDHENMFWYRQDPGLGLRLIYFSYDVKMKEKGDIPEGYSVSREKKERFSLILESASTNQTSMYLCASKQGGWMNTEAFFGQGTRLTVV.

The genes are TRBV29-1 and TRBJ2-2, with D perhaps matching TRBD1 (6 bases). The CDR3 is 11 amino acids. Germline CDR1 reads SQVTM; CDR2 reads ANQGSEA. The V end was cut by 4 bases, the J end by 6 bases, with 6 bases between. CDR3 amino acids: CSVGGPGELFF. CDR3 bases: TGCAGCGTTGGGGGGCCCGGGGAGCTGTTTTTT.

The J gene is TRBJ1-2, the V gene TRBV5-6, with 8 bases identical to TRBD1. The CDR3 consists of 13 residues. In germline, CDR1 is SGHDT, CDR2 YYEEEE. V gave up 3 bases and J gave up 8 bases; unmatched junction bases: 6. CDR3 in amino acids: CASSSGQGEGYTF. CDR3 coding DNA: TGTGCCAGCAGCTCAGGACAGGGAGAGGGCTACACCTTC. Full variable domain (missing parts from reference TRBV5-6 and TRBJ1-2): DAGVTQSPTHLIKTRGQQVTLRCSPKSGHDTVSWYQQALGQGPQFIFQYYEEEERQRGNFPDRFSGHQFPNYSSELNVNALLLGDSALYLCASSSGQGEGYTFGSGTRLTVV.

This sequence joins TRBV10-1 and TRBJ1-4, with a possible D match to TRBD1 (6 bases). Trimming stripped 6 bases from V and 8 bases from J, with 13 bases between. This CDR3 comprises 13 residues. CDR1 WNHNN and CDR2 SYGVQD come from the germline V gene (reference sequence). The CDR3 sequence is CASRIRGPEKLFF. The CDR3 coding sequence is TGCGCCAGCAGGATCAGGGGTCCCGAAAAACTGTTTTTT.

The V call is TRBV9, the J call TRBJ1-3; D is uncertain. V was cut by 3 bases and J by 4 bases, with 14 bases left in between. The germline V gene has CDR1 SGDLS and CDR2 YYNGEE. The CDR3 loop spans 15 amino acids. The CDR3 DNA follows: TGTGCCAGCAGCGGAGAGGATTGGAGAGGAAACACCATATATTTT. Amino acid sequence: CASSGEDWRGNTIYF.

The chain combines TRBV11-2 with TRBJ1-6, with D possibly TRBD1 on 5 matching bases. Germline CDR1 and CDR2: SGHAT and FQNNGV. The CDR3 loop spans 16 amino acids. V was cut by 0 bases and J by 7 bases, with 13 bases left in between. The CDR3 spells CASSLEWGLSNSPLHF. In nucleotides, the CDR3 is TGTGCCAGCAGCTTAGAGTGGGGACTCAGCAATTCACCCCTCCACTTT.